This TCR beta chain derives from a study of T cells in Graves' hyperthyroidism and ophthalmopathy. Trimming stripped 2 bases from V and 8 bases from J, with 9 bases between. Germline assignment: CDR1 MNHNS and CDR2 SASEGT. CDR3 length: 12 residues. This clonotype was observed at least ten times. Amplified TCR beta CDR3 regions derived from RNA transcripts. The TCR CDR3 was amplified in a first-round RT-PCR using the HTBI primer set. Each CDR3 protein is one row after TCRdb ran MiXCR on the multiplex PCR reads. In the table there are about 350,000 distinct CDR3 sequences, approximately 18% of which are singletons.

The chain recombines TRBV6-1 with TRBJ1-2; tentatively, D is TRBD1 (5 bases). The TCR comes from a woman in her forties with Graves' ophthalmopathy. The sample consisted of blood. The CDR3 region has the DNA TGTGCCAGCAGTGAATGGGGGGGAGGCTACACCTTC. Protein sequence: CASSEWGGGYTF.